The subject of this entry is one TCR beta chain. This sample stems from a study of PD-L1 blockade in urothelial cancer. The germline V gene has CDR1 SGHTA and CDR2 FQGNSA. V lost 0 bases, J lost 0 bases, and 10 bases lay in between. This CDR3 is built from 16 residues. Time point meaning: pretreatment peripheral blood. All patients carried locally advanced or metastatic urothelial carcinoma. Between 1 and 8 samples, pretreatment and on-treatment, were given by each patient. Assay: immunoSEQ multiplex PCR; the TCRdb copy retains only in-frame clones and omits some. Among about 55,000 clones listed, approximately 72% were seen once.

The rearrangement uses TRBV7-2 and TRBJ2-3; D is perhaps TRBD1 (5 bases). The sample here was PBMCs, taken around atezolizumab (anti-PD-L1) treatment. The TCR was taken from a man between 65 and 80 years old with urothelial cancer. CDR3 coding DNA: TGTGCCAGCAGCTTAGCTGGGGCAGCTAGCACAGATACGCAGTATTTT. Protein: CASSLAGAASTDTQYF.